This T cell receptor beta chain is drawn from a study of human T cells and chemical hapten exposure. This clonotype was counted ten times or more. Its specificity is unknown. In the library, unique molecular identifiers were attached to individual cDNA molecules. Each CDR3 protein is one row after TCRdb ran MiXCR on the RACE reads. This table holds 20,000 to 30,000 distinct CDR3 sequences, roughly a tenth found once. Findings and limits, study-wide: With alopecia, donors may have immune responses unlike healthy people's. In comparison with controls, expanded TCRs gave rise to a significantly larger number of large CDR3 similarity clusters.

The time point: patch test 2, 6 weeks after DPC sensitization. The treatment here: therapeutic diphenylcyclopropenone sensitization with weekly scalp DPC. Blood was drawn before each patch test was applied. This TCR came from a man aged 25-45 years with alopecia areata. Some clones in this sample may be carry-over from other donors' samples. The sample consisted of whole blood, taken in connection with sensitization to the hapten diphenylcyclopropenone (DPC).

This CDR3 is CASTSDRQPQHF. CDR3 DNA sequence: TGTGCCAGCACCTCTGACAGACAGCCCCAGCATTTT. The V and J genes are TRBV12-3 or TRBV12-4 and TRBJ1-5, with TRBD1 as a possible D gene (5 bases). Trimming took 7 bases from V and 7 from J, leaving 11 bases between them. The CDR3 covers 12 residues.